The entry that follows covers one TCR beta chain sequence. Its antigen remains undetermined. The input lacks base qualities; no much larger clone sits a single base away. Trimming accounts for 0 bases at V and 6 bases at J, while the number of junction bases matched to no gene is 2. The CDR3 has 15 amino acids, counting the end cysteine and phenylalanine. The sequence is cut down to CDR3 DNA, 45 bases in frame from base 1. CDR1 and CDR2 are drawn from the germline V gene (reference sequence): LNHNV, YYDKDF. This specimen belongs to a study of blood T cell repertoires in COVID-19 (dated by TCRdb to the early 2020s). Regarding the complete study: Samples from collaborators originated in the United States, Italy and Spain and spanned both the acute and convalescent phases of COVID-19. The prospective study material was composed of cDNA or gDNA derived from T cells, B-cell-depleted T cells, or PBMCs. The repertoires were released in a freely available public database intended as a resource for research on the immune response to SARS-CoV-2. The samples were drawn from the first 160 participants of the ongoing ImmuneRACE study and from over 950 subjects provided by 6 global collaborators. HLA class I and class II types, where available, came from metadata supplied by the sample provider rather than from assay-based typing. Subjects who had been exposed to COVID-19, were actively infected with it, or had recovered from it provided the deeply sampled blood TCRbeta repertoires that made up the dataset. The sample metadata nearly always contained a de-identified subject ID, COVID-19 status, age in years and sex. Broad study findings and their caveats: The amount of clinical and demographic metadata varied by source and participant and was provided uncurated.

Each collaborating institution followed its own protocols to collect whole blood in K2EDTA tubes. For TCRbeta analysis, collaborators shipped samples in one of three forms: frozen whole blood, isolated PBMCs, or DNA extracted from either of those sample types. TCRbeta CDR3 regions were amplified from genomic DNA by means of the immunoSEQ Assay, a bias-controlled multiplex PCR. From the authors' description of their analysis: Within the assay, amplification of reference gene primers was used to estimate how many nucleated cells each sample contained. Sequence reads were collapsed and filtered to measure the absolute abundance of every unique TCRbeta CDR3 rearrangement. For each sample, productive Simpson clonality was calculated by taking the square root of Simpson's diversity index across productive rearrangements. Not all clones reach the TCRdb copy of this immuneACCESS table, which keeps in-frame sequences only. Checked studies attribute under half of the gap to unresolved V genes and leave the rest unexplained. The DNA was the basis for D and trimming; V, J and clone size are from that table. The sample table contains some 170,000 clones; only one count was recorded for 75% to 90% of them. Of the sample, 8.2% falls within the top ten clones.

The sequence links TRBV15 to TRBJ2-1; TRBD2 matches 10 bases in the middle. The TCR originated in a woman aged 55-70 years with acute or convalescent COVID-19. The sample taken for sequencing was peripheral blood. The DNA sequence follows: TGTGCCACCAGCAGAGACAGCGGGAGGGTCAATGAGCAGTTCTTC. Translation gives CATSRDSGRVNEQFF.